The clone carrying this T cell receptor (beta chain) was seen more than once but under ten times. These data come from a study of early T cells in non-severe SARS-CoV-2 infection. Researchers tagged individual cDNA molecules with unique molecular identifiers. In TCRdb, the 5' RACE reads were re-called with MiXCR into one record per CDR3 protein. The repertoire consists of some 96,000 distinct CDR3 sequences, with 14% to 15% occurring once and the leading ten covering around 5.4%. Sequences were obtained from whole blood. The receptor was isolated from an adult who was a healthcare worker with PCR-confirmed SARS-CoV-2 infection or an uninfected control (not recorded which).

CDR3 in DNA: TGCGCCAGCAGCCAAGGACCAGGGGATTTCGAGCAGTACTTC. Its protein product is CASSQGPGDFEQYF. The rearrangement links TRBV4-3 to TRBJ2-7; a possible D gene is TRBD1 (6 bases). Trimming took 1 base from V and 6 from J, leaving 13 bases between them. The CDR3 is 14 amino acids. Germline CDR1 reads LGHNA; CDR2 reads YSLEER.